These 2 T cell receptor beta chains share one sample of origin, sequenced in a study of T cell changes during pregnancy in multiple sclerosis. Measured with immunoSEQ multiplex PCR; TCRdb has only the in-frame clones, and not every one. The data hold approximately 100,000 clones, with under 95% observed a single time. Sample: peripheral blood, taken before pregnancy. Every receptor here comes from a female donor with multiple sclerosis, enrolled in a pregnancy study.

This chain links TRBV7-2 with TRBJ1-2; D uncertain. The CDR3 extends over 15 amino acids. Trimming removed 0 bases from V and 4 bases from J, with 12 bases in between. Germline loops: CDR1 SGHTA, CDR2 FQGNSA. Written as DNA, the CDR3 is TGTGCCAGCAGCTTAGCTGGGGAAGGAGGCTATGGCTACACCTTC. It is translated as CASSLAGEGGYGYTF.

The chain uses TRBV27 and TRBJ2-1, with 7 nucleotides matching TRBD1. Germline CDR1 and CDR2: MNHEY and SMNVEV (reference sequence). Unmatched junction bases numbered 10, after V lost 7 bases and J lost 4 bases. The CDR3 sequence is 15 residues long. The CDR3: CASTPRDSRYNEQFF. The CDR3 DNA follows: TGTGCCAGCACCCCTCGGGACAGTAGATACAATGAGCAGTTCTTC.